The 6 T cell receptor beta chains given below trace back to one sample, sequenced in a study of T cell repertoires in cytomegalovirus infection. TCRdb used MiXCR to reprocess the reads, holding one entry per CDR3 protein. The data hold roughly 990,000 distinct CDR3 sequences, with roughly 31% observed a single time. Their recognized antigens are unknown. The input for sequencing was cultured CD8+ T cells from PBMCs, taken from culture after CMV antigen stimulation. The source of these receptors is a human donor in good health (CMV status not recorded). Some clones in this sample may be carry-over from other donors' samples.

V and J are TRBV7-6 and TRBJ1-2; TRBD1 might be the D (6 bases). From germline, CDR1 is SGHVS and CDR2 FNYEAQ. The CDR3 contains 14 residues. The V end was cut by 6 bases, the J end by 7 bases, with 18 bases between. CDR3 sequence: CASRSNRELRGYTF. In nucleotides, the CDR3 is TGTGCCAGCAGGTCTAACAGGGAACTACGTGGCTACACCTTC.

This clonotype turned up a few times. The chain uses TRBV20-1 and TRBJ2-2; D remains ambiguous. The CDR3 has 16 residues. Germline V gives CDR1 DFQATT, CDR2 SNEGSKA (reference sequence). V shed 0 bases and J shed 6 bases, with 17 bases lying between them. CDR3 nucleotide sequence: TGCAGTGCTAGAGATACCCTCGGGCCCCTACCCGGGGAGCTGTTTTTT. Translating gives CSARDTLGPLPGELFF.

The chain carries TRBV6-6 and TRBJ2-5; D is unclear. The germline CDR1 and CDR2 sequences are MNHNY and SVGAGI (reference sequence). The V end lost 6 bases, the J end lost 2 bases, and 13 bases lay between the germline ends. The CDR3 extends over 14 amino acids. CDR3: CASRFSGFQETQYF. The CDR3 bases are TGTGCCAGCAGGTTCTCAGGTTTTCAAGAGACCCAGTACTTC.

There are a few counts of this clonotype. This chain uses TRBV7-6 with TRBJ2-2, with D tentatively TRBD1 (6 bases). Germline V gene sequence: CDR1 SGHVS, CDR2 FNYEAQ. V was cut by 8 bases and J by 5 bases, with 9 bases left in between. CDR3 length: 12 amino acids. The CDR3 nucleotides are TGTGCCAGCCAGAGGGGGACCGGGGAGCTGTTTTTT. Its protein product is CASQRGTGELFF.

The chain couples TRBV27 to TRBJ1-2; 8 bases agree with TRBD1. V trimming: 3 bases; J trimming: 10 bases; junction bases outside the gene matches: 10. Germline V CDR1 and CDR2: MNHEY, SMNVEV (reference sequence). This CDR3 region has 14 residues. CDR3 residues: CASSLKDRTGPYTF. As DNA, the CDR3 is TGTGCCAGCAGTTTGAAAGACCGGACAGGGCCCTACACCTTC.

This clonotype was found a few times. The rearrangement uses TRBV9 and TRBJ2-7, with D possibly matching TRBD2 (6 bases). The CDR3 consists of 14 residues. V dropped 0 bases and J dropped 3 bases, with 10 bases sitting between them. Germline-derived CDR1 and CDR2 are SGDLS and YYNGEE. This chain's CDR3 is CASSVGRAGYEQYF. In nucleotides, the CDR3 is TGTGCCAGCAGCGTAGGGAGGGCGGGCTACGAGCAGTACTTC.